This T cell receptor beta chain originates from a study of regulatory T cells in long-lasting Graves disease. Study outcomes and limitations: Persistent disease was associated with favored TRBV28 usage and with favored use of TRBJ1-2 and TRBJ2-5.

Time point of the sample: newly diagnosed GD, antithyroid drugs for less than 3 months. PBMC-derived RNA was used for the TCR library. Germline CDR1 reads SGHVS; CDR2 reads FQNEAQ. With V trimmed by 5 bases and J by 6 bases, 9 bases remained unmatched. This CDR3 comprises 14 residues. Arm-PCR with iRepertoire HTBI primers amplified the CDR3 regions for these TCR beta libraries. TCRdb re-called the multiplex PCR reads with MiXCR, one entry per CDR3 protein. The profile shows about 400,000 distinct CDR3 sequences, over 12% of them singletons. Many counts were recorded for this clonotype. Its antigen is undetermined. This same sample was also taken into another study, of T cells in Graves' hyperthyroidism and ophthalmopathy. That source reports: Among clonotypes expanded in thyroid above 0.001, most were also found in blood.

The rearrangement joins TRBV7-8 to TRBJ2-7; 8 bases are a match to TRBD1. The receptor was isolated from a woman aged 40 to 50 with Graves disease. Sample: peripheral blood mononuclear cells (PBMCs), taken at new diagnosis, from a patient treated with antithyroid drugs. This chain's CDR3 is CASSPTGADLEQYF. DNA for the CDR3: TGTGCCAGCAGCCCGACAGGGGCAGATCTCGAGCAGTACTTC.